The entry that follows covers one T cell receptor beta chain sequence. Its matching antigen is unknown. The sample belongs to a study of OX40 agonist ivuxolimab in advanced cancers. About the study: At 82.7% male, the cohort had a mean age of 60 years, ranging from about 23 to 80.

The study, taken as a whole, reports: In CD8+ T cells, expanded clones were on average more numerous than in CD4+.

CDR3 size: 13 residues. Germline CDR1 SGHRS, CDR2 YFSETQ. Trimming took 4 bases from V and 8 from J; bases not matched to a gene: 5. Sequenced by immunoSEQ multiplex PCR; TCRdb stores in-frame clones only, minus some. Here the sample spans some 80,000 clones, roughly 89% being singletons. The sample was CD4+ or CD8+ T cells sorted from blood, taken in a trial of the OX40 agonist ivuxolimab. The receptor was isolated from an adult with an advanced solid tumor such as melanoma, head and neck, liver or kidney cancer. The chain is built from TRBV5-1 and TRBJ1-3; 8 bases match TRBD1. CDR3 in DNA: TGCGCCAGCAGCCCGGGACAGGTAGACACCATATATTTT. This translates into CASSPGQVDTIYF.